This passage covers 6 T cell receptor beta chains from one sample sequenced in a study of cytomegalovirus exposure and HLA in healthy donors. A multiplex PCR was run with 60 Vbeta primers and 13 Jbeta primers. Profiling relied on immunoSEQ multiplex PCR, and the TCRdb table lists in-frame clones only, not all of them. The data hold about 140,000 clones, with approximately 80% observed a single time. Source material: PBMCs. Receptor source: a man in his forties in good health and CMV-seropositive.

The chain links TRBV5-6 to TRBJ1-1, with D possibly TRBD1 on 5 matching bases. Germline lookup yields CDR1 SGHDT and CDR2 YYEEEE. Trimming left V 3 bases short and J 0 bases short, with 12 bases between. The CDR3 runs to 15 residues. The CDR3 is CASSSLGQLNTEAFF. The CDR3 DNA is TGTGCCAGCAGCTCCTTGGGGCAGCTGAACACTGAAGCTTTCTTT.

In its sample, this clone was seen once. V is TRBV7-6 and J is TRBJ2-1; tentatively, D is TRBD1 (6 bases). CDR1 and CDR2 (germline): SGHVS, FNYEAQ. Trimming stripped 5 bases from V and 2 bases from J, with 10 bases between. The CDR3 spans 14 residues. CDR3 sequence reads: CASSIQGPYNEQFF. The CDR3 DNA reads TGTGCCAGCAGCATACAGGGTCCCTACAATGAGCAGTTCTTC. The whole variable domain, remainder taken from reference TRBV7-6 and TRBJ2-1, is GAGVSQSPRYKVTKRGQDVALRCDPISGHVSLYWYRQALGQGPEFLTYFNYEAQQDKSGLPNDRFSAERPEGSISTLTIQRTEQRDSAMYRCASSIQGPYNEQFFGPGTRLTVL.

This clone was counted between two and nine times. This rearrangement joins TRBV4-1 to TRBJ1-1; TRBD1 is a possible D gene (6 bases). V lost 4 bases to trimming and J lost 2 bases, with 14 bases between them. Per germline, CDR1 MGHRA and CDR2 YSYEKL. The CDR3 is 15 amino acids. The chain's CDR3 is CASSPRGGFNTEAFF. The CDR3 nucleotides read TGCGCCAGCAGCCCGAGGGGGGGATTTAACACTGAAGCTTTCTTT.

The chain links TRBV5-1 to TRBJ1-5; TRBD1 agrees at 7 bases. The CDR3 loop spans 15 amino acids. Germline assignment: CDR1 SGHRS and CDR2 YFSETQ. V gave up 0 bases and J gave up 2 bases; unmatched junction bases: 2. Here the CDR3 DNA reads TGCGCCAGCAGCTTGGGACAGGGAGGCAATCAGCCCCAGCATTTT. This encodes CASSLGQGGNQPQHF.

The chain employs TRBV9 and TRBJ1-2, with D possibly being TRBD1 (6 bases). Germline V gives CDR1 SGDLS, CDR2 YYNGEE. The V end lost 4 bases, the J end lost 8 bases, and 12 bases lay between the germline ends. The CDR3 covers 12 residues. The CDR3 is CASSTRGKGYTF. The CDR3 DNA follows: TGTGCCAGCAGCACCAGGGGCAAAGGCTACACCTTC.

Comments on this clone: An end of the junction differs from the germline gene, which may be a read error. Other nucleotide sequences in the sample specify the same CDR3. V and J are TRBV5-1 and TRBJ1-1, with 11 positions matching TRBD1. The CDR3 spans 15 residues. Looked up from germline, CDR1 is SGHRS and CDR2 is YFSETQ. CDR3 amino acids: CASSLGDRGNTEAFF. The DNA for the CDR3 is TGCGCCAGCAGCTTGGGGGACAGGGGGAACACTGAGGCTTTCTTT.